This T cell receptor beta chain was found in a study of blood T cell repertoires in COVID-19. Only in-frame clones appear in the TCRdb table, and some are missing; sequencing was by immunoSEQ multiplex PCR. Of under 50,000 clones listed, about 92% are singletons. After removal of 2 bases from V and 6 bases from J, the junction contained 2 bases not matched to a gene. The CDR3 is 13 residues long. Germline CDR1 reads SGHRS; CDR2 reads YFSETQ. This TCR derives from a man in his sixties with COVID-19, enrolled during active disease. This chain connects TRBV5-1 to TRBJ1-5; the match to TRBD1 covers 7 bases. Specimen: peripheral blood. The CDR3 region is CASSLQGSQPQHF. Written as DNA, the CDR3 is TGCGCCAGCAGCTTACAGGGGAGTCAGCCCCAGCATTTT.